The present T cell receptor beta chain was sequenced within a study of T cells after yellow fever vaccination. This clonotype has a count of ten or more. An end of the junction does not agree with germline; a read error may underlie this. Germline CDR1 SGHRS, CDR2 YFSETQ. CDR3 length: 12 residues. TCRdb analysed the 5' RACE reads with MiXCR anew, one entry per CDR3 protein. This sample carries a few hundred thousand distinct CDR3 sequences, 15% to 20% of them seen once, and the ten largest clones take 14%. The receptor was isolated from a man aged 25 to 40 who received the YFV17D yellow fever vaccine. The chain has TRBV5-1 and TRBJ2-7; D gene ambiguous. The sample consisted of PBMCs, taken 15 days after the yellow fever booster vaccination. This CDR3 is CASSQSSYEQYF. For the CDR3, the DNA is TGTGCCAGCAGTCAAAGCTCCTACGAGCAGTACTTC.